This T cell receptor (beta chain) came from a study of cytomegalovirus exposure and HLA in healthy donors. Study in general: Earlier, 95 million to 120 million unique TCR beta sequences were recovered from around 180 million T cells by an analysis.

Overall study results and limits: A link between a missense DCLRE1C variant and TCR beta V- and J-gene trimming emerged from a later analysis.

Donors consisted of healthy bone marrow donors. The CDR3 totals 12 residues. Germline V CDR1 and CDR2: MGHDK, SYGVNS. V was clipped by 7 bases and J by 6 bases, with 13 bases between them. As concerns this clone: Its antigen is not identified.

The primer mix had 60 Vbeta and 13 Jbeta primers. Some clones are missing from TCRdb's copy, which holds only in-frame ones; the method was immunoSEQ multiplex PCR. The sample lists more than 80,000 clones, roughly 82% occurring once. The TCR comes from a male donor in good health and CMV-seropositive. The chain is built from TRBV25-1 and TRBJ2-7; D is possibly TRBD2 (7 bases). The material sequenced was PBMCs. The CDR3 loop reads CASMRGGGEQYF. CDR3 sequence (DNA): TGTGCCAGCATGAGGGGGGGCGGCGAGCAGTACTTC.